This TCR beta chain was captured by sequencing in a study of T cells expressing NK-cell markers. Study background: Researchers got TCR beta repertoires out of sorted CD3+CD56+NKG2C+, CD3+CD56+NKG2C- and CD3+CD56-NKG2C+ T cells.

With the 5' RACE reads reprocessed, TCRdb shows one record per CDR3 protein and no DNA. The specimen's table records approximately 380,000 distinct CDR3 sequences. The length of the CDR3 is 13 residues. Germline V CDR1 and CDR2: MNHNY, SVGAGI (reference sequence). V usage is TRBV6-6 and J usage is TRBJ2-1; TCRdb selects TRBD1, and the lack of DNA leaves this call unchecked. Sequencing was carried out using blood T cells: a sorted CD56 or NKG2C T cell subset, CD4+ or CD8+ T cells, or bulk PBMC T cells (not recorded which). The clonotype was recovered from a man aged 18-69 years in good health. CDR3: CASSYALTGGQFF.